These 13 T cell receptor beta chains were all obtained from the same sample, sequenced in a study of blood T cells in healthy people across ages. Alongside a J-beta primer mix, a sample-barcoded 5' primer served in a second PCR lasting 7 to 11 cycles. TCRdb itself ran the 5' RACE reads through MiXCR, one entry per CDR3 protein. This repertoire shows some 880,000 distinct CDR3 sequences, under 40% found once; its top ten account for 10% to 15%. The sequencing input was blood. The receptors originated from a young man in good health.

Only one count was recorded for this clonotype. J is TRBJ2-2 and V is TRBV20-1; 12 bases match TRBD2. This CDR3 comprises 14 residues. Losses at the gene ends were 2 bases for V and 6 bases for J; bases not matched to a gene: 1. Germline CDR1 DFQATT, CDR2 SNEGSKA (reference sequence). CDR3 sequence reads: CSARLAGGSGELFF. DNA for the CDR3: TGCAGTGCTAGACTAGCGGGGGGGTCCGGGGAGCTGTTTTTT.

The V gene is TRBV12-3 or TRBV12-4, the J gene TRBJ1-1, with 9 bases identical to TRBD1. Trimming removed 4 bases from V and 5 bases from J; junction bases left unmatched: 8. CDR3 length: 15 residues. CDR3 residues: CASSSYRGLDTEAFF. The CDR3 region has the DNA TGTGCCAGCAGTTCTTACAGGGGGCTTGATACTGAAGCTTTCTTT.

The chain employs TRBV20-1 and TRBJ1-5; 7 bases align to TRBD1. CDR1 and CDR2 from the germline V gene are DFQATT and SNEGSKA (reference sequence). Losses at the gene ends were 5 bases for V and 1 base for J; bases not matched to a gene: 5. This CDR3 is 14 amino acids long. In DNA, the CDR3 is TGCAGTGCTGACAGGGTAAGGAGCAATCAGCCCCAGCATTTT. Protein product: CSADRVRSNQPQHF.

J is TRBJ1-4 and V is TRBV2; D remains ambiguous. This CDR3 region has 14 residues. Germline assignment: CDR1 SNHLY and CDR2 FYNNEI. Trimming took 5 bases from V and 0 from J, leaving 7 bases between them. The CDR3 DNA sequence: TGTGCCAGCAGTTTGGAGGCAACTAATGAAAAACTGTTTTTT. It codes for CASSLEATNEKLFF.

This clonotype showed up many times. V is TRBV6-5 and J is TRBJ2-3, with 7 bases matching TRBD2. The CDR3 totals 13 residues. The V gene's germline CDR1 is MNHEY and CDR2 SVGAGI. V lost 10 bases and J lost 0; bases outside the gene matches: 4. The CDR3, as DNA: TGTGCCACCCAGCGGGGAAGCACAGATACGCAGTATTTT. It translates to CATQRGSTDTQYF.

A few counts support this clonotype. This sequence joins TRBV7-8 and TRBJ1-1, with 7 bases identical to TRBD1. The junction had 10 bases not matched to a gene; V was cut back by 7 bases and J by 2 bases. CDR3 size: 15 residues. Germline lookup yields CDR1 SGHVS and CDR2 FQNEAQ. CDR3 in DNA: TGTGCCAGCACCCGCACCCGGGACAGAAACACTGAAGCTTTCTTT. Translated, it gives CASTRTRDRNTEAFF.

In this sample, this clonotype is medium-sized (0.01 to 0.1%). The chain carries TRBV5-6 and TRBJ2-1, with 9 bases aligning to TRBD1. In germline, CDR1 is SGHDT, CDR2 YYEEEE. The CDR3 has 15 residues. The ends lost 0 bases at V and 4 bases at J; junction bases unmatched: 2. CDR3 in DNA: TGTGCCAGCAGCTTGGGGGACAGGGCATACAATGAGCAGTTCTTC. Amino acids: CASSLGDRAYNEQFF.

As regards this clonotype: The junction departs from germline at one end; a sequencing error may be responsible. V and J are TRBV7-3 and TRBJ1-2; no clear D gene. Germline V gene lookup returns CDR1 SGHTA and CDR2 FQGTGA. This CDR3 spans 14 amino acids. As DNA, the CDR3 is TGTGCCAACAGCTTAAATCCGGCTAACTATGGCTACACCTTC. Residues: CANSLNPANYGYTF.

The V call is TRBV12-3 or TRBV12-4, the J call TRBJ1-4; no clear D. V was pared by 6 bases and J by 0 bases, with 14 bases between. The CDR3 is 16 residues long. CDR3 nucleotides: TGTGCCAGCAGCCGCGACACGAAATCAACTAATGAAAAACTGTTTTTT. This encodes CASSRDTKSTNEKLFF.

Notes on this clonotype: This may come from a read error, since a much larger clone is one base off. The genes are TRBV28 and TRBJ1-2; D ambiguous. The CDR3 extends over 13 amino acids. The germline V gene encodes CDR1 MDHEN and CDR2 SYDVKM. Between the trimmed V and J ends, which lost 8 bases and 0 bases, there was a span of 10 bases. The CDR3 here is CASRPAANYGYTF. The CDR3 DNA is TGTGCCAGCCGCCCGGCAGCTAACTATGGCTACACCTTC.

In the case of this clonotype: A clone one base away is much larger, so this may be a read error. The CDR3 DNA follows: TGTGCCAGCAGGGTAGCAGATGCGCAGTATTTT. Protein: CASRVADAQYF. This sequence joins TRBV12-3 or TRBV12-4 and TRBJ2-3; D gene unclear. The CDR3 is 11 amino acids.

At least ten counts were recorded for this clonotype. The J gene is TRBJ2-1, the V gene TRBV29-1, with D uncertain. This CDR3 has 10 amino acids. With 4 bases removed from V and 8 bases from J, the gap between germline ends came to 6 bases. Germline CDR1 reads SQVTM; CDR2 reads ANQGSEA. This chain's CDR3 is CSVGSDEQFF. CDR3 DNA: TGCAGCGTTGGGAGCGATGAGCAGTTCTTC.

In its sample, this clonotype was seen a few times. This chain joins TRBV6-5 and TRBJ1-1; D not resolved. Trimming removed 0 bases from V and 4 bases from J, with 12 bases in between. Germline V gene lookup returns CDR1 MNHEY and CDR2 SVGAGI. The CDR3 is made up of 15 amino acids. CDR3 residues: CASSYSIGRGTEAFF. The CDR3, as DNA: TGTGCCAGCAGTTACTCGATAGGCAGAGGCACTGAAGCTTTCTTT.